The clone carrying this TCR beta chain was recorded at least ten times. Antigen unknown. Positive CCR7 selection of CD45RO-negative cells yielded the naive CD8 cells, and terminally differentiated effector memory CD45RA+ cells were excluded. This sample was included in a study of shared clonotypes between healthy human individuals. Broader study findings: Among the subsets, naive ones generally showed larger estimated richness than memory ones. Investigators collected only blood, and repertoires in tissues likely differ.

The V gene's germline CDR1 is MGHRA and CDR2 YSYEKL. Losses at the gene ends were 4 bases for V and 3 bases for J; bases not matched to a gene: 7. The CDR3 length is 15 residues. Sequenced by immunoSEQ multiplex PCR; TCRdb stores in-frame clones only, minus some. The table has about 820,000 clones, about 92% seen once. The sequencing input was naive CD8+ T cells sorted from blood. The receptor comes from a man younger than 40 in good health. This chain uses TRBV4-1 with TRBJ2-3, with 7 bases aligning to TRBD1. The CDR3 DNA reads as TGCGCCAGCAGCCCGAAACAGGGGCGGACAGATACGCAGTATTTT. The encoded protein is CASSPKQGRTDTQYF.